The 2 T cell receptor beta chains given below trace back to one sample, sequenced in a study of cytomegalovirus exposure and HLA in healthy donors. It was with 60 Vbeta and 13 Jbeta primers that the PCR ran. Data came from immunoSEQ multiplex PCR; TCRdb stores just in-frame clones and leaves some out. The sample lists around 50,000 clones, over 70% occurring once. The sample consisted of PBMCs. The origin of the receptors is a man between 25 and 39 years old in good health and CMV-seropositive.

This rearrangement joins TRBV27 to TRBJ1-5; D is perhaps TRBD1 (6 bases). V shed 4 bases and J shed 11 bases, with 15 bases lying between them. The CDR3 has 13 residues. Germline V gene sequence: CDR1 MNHEY, CDR2 SMNVEV (reference sequence). The CDR3 DNA sequence: TGTGCCAGCAGTTATACGGCAACAGGGTCCCAGCATTTT. It is translated as CASSYTATGSQHF.

This chain links TRBV18 with TRBJ2-1, with a possible D match to TRBD1 (5 bases). V was pared by 4 bases and J by 2 bases, with 12 bases between. CDR1 is KGHSH, CDR2 LQKENI, per germline. This CDR3 spans 15 amino acids. The CDR3 region has the DNA TGTGCCAGCTCACTCCTCACAGGAACCTACAATGAGCAGTTCTTC. It yields the protein CASSLLTGTYNEQFF. The whole variable domain, filled in from reference TRBV18 and TRBJ2-1, reads NAGVMQNPRHLVRRRGQEARLRCSPMKGHSHVYWYRQLPEEGLKFMVYLQKENIIDESGMPKERFSAEFPKEGPSILRIQQVVRGDSAAYFCASSLLTGTYNEQFFGPGTRLTVL.